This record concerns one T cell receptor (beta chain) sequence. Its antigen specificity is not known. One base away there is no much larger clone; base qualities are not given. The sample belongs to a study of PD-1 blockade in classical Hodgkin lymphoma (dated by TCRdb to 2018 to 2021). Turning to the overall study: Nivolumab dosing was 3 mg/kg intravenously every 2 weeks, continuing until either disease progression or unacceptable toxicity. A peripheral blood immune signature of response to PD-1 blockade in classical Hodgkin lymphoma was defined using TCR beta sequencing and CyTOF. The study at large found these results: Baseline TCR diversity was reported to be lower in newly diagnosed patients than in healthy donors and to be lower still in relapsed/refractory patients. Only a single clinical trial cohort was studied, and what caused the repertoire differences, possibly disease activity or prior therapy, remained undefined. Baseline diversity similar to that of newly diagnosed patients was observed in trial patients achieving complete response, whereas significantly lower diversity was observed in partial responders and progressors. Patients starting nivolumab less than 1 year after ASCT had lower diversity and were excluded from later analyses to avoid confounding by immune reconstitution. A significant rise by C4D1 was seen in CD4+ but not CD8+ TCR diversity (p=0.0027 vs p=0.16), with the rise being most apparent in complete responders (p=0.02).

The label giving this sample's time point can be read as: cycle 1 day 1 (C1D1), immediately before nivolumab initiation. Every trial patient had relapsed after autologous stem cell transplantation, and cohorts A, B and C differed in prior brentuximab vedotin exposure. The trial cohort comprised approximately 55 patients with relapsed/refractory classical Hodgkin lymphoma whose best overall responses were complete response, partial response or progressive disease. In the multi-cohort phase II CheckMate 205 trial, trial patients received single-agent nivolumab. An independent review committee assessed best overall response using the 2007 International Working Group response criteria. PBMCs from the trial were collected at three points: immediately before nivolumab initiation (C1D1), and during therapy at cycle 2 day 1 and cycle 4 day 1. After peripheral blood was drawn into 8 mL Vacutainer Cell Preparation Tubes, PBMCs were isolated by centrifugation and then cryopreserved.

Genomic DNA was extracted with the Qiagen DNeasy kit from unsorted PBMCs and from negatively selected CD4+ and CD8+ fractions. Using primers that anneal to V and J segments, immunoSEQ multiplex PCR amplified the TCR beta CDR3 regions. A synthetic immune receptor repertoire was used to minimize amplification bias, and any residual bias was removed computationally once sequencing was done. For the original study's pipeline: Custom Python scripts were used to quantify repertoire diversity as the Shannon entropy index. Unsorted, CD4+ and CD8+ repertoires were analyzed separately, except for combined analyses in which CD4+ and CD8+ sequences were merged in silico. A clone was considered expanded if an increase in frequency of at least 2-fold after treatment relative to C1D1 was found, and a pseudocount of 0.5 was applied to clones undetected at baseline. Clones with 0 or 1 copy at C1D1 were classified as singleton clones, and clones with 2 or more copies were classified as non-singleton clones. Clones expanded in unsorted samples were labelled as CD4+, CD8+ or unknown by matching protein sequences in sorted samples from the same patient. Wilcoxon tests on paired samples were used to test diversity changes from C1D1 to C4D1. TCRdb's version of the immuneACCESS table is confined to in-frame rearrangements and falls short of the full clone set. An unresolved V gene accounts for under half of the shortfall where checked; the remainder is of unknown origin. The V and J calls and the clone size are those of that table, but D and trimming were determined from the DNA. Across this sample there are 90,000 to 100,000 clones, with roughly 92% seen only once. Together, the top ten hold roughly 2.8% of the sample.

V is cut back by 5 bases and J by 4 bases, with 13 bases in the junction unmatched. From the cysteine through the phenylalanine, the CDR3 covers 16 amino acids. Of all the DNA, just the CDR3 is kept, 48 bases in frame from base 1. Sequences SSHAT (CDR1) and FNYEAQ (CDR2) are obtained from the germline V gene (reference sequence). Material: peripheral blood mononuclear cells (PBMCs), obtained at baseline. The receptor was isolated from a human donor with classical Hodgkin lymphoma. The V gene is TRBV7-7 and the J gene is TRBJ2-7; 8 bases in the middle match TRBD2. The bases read TGTGCCAGCAGCCCATGCCGGGAGGGCCCCTTGTACGAGCAGTACTTC. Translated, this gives CASSPCREGPLYEQYF.